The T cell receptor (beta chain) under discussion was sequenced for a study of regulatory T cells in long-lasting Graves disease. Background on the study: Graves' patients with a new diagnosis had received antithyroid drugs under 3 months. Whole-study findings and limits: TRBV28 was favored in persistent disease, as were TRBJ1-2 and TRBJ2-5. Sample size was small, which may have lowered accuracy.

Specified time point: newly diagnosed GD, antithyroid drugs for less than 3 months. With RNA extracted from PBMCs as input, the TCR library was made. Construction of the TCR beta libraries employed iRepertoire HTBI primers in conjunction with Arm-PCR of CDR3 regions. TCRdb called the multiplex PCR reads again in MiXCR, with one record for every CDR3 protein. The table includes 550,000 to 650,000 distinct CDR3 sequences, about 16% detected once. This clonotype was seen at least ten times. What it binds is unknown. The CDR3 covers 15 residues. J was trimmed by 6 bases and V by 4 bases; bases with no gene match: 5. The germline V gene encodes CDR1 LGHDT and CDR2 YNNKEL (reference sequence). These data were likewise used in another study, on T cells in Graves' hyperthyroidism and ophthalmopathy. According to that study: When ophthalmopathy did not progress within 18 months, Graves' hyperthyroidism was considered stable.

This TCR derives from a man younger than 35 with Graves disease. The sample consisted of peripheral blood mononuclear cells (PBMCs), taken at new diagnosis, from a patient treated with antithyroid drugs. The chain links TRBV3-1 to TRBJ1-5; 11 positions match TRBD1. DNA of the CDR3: TGTGCCAGCAGCCCATGGACAGGGGGCGGTCAGCCCCAGCATTTT. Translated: CASSPWTGGGQPQHF.